The 31 T cell receptor beta chains presented below share a single source sample, sequenced in a study of blood T cell repertoires in COVID-19. Measured with immunoSEQ multiplex PCR; TCRdb has only the in-frame clones, and not every one. This sample carries around 120,000 clones, 90% of them seen once, and the ten largest clones take roughly 4%. The material sequenced was peripheral blood. All receptors derive from a woman aged 55-70 years with COVID-19, enrolled during active disease.

The CDR3 sequence is CASSLTEGTAVNEKLFF. CDR3 DNA: TGTGCCAGCAGCTTAACCGAGGGGACAGCCGTTAATGAAAAACTGTTTTTT. J is TRBJ1-4 and V is TRBV7-9, with TRBD1 identical over 7 bases. CDR3 length equals 17 residues. The germline V gene has CDR1 SEHNR and CDR2 FQNEAQ (reference sequence). The V and J ends lost 2 bases and 4 bases, in that order; junction bases with no gene match: 10.

V is TRBV29-1 and J is TRBJ2-2, with D possibly matching TRBD1 (5 bases). V lost 8 bases to trimming and J lost 2 bases, with 12 bases between them. CDR3 length: 13 amino acids. Germline CDR1 reads SQVTM; CDR2 reads ANQGSEA. The CDR3 DNA reads as TGCAGCTTTCCCAGGGCAAACACCGGGGAGCTGTTTTTT. Its protein is CSFPRANTGELFF.

This clone was counted between two and nine times. J is TRBJ1-4 and V is TRBV19; 7 bases agree with TRBD1. J gave up 6 bases and V 5 bases, and 9 bases lay outside the gene matches. The CDR3 contains 15 residues. Germline CDR1 is LNHDA and CDR2 is SQIVND (reference sequence). The DNA for the CDR3 is TGTGCCAGTAGTCAAACCGGGACAGCGGATGAAAAACTGTTTTTT. The encoded protein is CASSQTGTADEKLFF.

A few counts support this clone. The V and J genes are TRBV14 and TRBJ1-5; unclear D gene. V was trimmed by 1 base and J by 5 bases, leaving 12 bases between them. From germline, CDR1 is SGHDN and CDR2 FVKESK. The CDR3 runs to 15 residues. CDR3 DNA sequence: TGTGCCAGCAGCCAAGGTAATCTGGGCGATCAGCCCCAGCATTTT. This encodes CASSQGNLGDQPQHF.

V and J are TRBV5-5 and TRBJ1-5; D may be TRBD1 (5 bases). The CDR3 is made up of 16 amino acids. The germline V gene encodes CDR1 SGHKS and CDR2 YYEKEE (reference sequence). V lost 4 bases to trimming and J lost 6 bases, with 20 bases between them. This CDR3 reads CASSPGGSSPAQPQHF. For the CDR3, the DNA is TGTGCCAGCAGCCCTGGGGGGTCTTCTCCTGCTCAGCCCCAGCATTTT.

This chain links TRBV9 with TRBJ1-1; D might be TRBD1 (5 bases). Trimming pared 0 bases from V and 4 bases from J, leaving 13 bases between. The CDR3 has 15 amino acids. The germline V gene has CDR1 SGDLS and CDR2 YYNGEE. CDR3 nucleotide sequence: TGTGCCAGCAGCGTAGAAGGGGCTGGGGTCACTGAAGCTTTCTTT. Translating it yields CASSVEGAGVTEAFF.

The V gene is TRBV18, the J gene TRBJ1-5; a weak D match, TRBD1 (5 bases). V lost 3 bases, J lost 0 bases, and 6 bases lay in between. This CDR3 is 14 amino acids long. The germline gives CDR1 KGHSH, CDR2 LQKENI. CDR3 protein: CASSPGGSNQPQHF. The CDR3 DNA is TGTGCCAGCTCACCCGGGGGTAGCAATCAGCCCCAGCATTTT.

The gene calls are TRBV20-1 and TRBJ1-2; 7 bases match TRBD1. Trimming removed 3 bases from V and 4 bases from J; junction bases left unmatched: 8. This CDR3 comprises 14 residues. Germline-derived CDR1 and CDR2 are DFQATT and SNEGSKA (reference sequence). The CDR3 sequence: CSASRAGGPYGYTF. For the CDR3, the DNA is TGCAGTGCTAGTCGAGCAGGGGGTCCCTATGGCTACACCTTC.

This rearrangement joins TRBV25-1 to TRBJ1-6; D is unclear. The CDR3 extends over 13 amino acids. Trimming removed 6 bases from V and 7 bases from J, with 10 bases in between. Germline values: CDR1 MGHDK, CDR2 SYGVNS. DNA of the CDR3: TGTGCCAGCAGCAGGATTGAAAATTCACCCCTCCACTTT. It yields the protein CASSRIENSPLHF.

The chain recombines TRBV7-3 with TRBJ1-1, with 11 bases lining up with TRBD1. The germline gives CDR1 SGHTA, CDR2 FQGTGA. V gave up 5 bases and J gave up 6 bases; unmatched junction bases: 5. The CDR3 has 14 residues. The CDR3 here is CASSPGQGAAEAFF. In DNA form, the CDR3 reads TGTGCCAGCAGCCCTGGACAGGGGGCGGCTGAAGCTTTCTTT.

This chain connects TRBV7-2 to TRBJ1-2; 8 positions agree with TRBD1. Germline V gene data show CDR1 as SGHTA and CDR2 as FQGNSA. J gave up 5 bases and V 7 bases, and 9 bases lay outside the gene matches. The CDR3 runs to 14 residues. The CDR3 reads CASNPGGGGYGYTF. In DNA form, the CDR3 reads TGTGCCAGCAACCCAGGGGGCGGGGGATATGGCTACACCTTC. The entire variable domain, with the rest obtained from reference TRBV7-2 and TRBJ1-2, is as follows: GAGVSQSPSNKVTEKGKDVELRCDPISGHTALYWYRQSLGQGLEFLIYFQGNSAPDKSGLPSDRFSAERTGGSVSTLTIQRTQQEDSAVYLCASNPGGGGYGYTFGSGTRLTVV.

This clone was seen a few times. V usage is TRBV3-1 (or the pseudogene TRBV3-2) and J usage is TRBJ1-2; 8 positions agree with TRBD1. The germline V gene encodes CDR1 LGHDT and CDR2 YNNKEL (reference sequence). CDR3 length: 12 residues. The trim removed 5 bases at V and 6 bases at J, leaving 2 bases unmatched. The CDR3 nucleotides are TGTGCCAGCAGCGCGACAGGGGATGGCTACACCTTC. It encodes CASSATGDGYTF.

The chain employs TRBV30 and TRBJ1-5; a weak D match, TRBD1 (6 bases). V was cut by 0 bases and J by 6 bases, with 9 bases left in between. CDR3 size: 13 residues. CDR1 GTSNPN and CDR2 SVGIG come from the germline V gene (reference sequence). The CDR3 reads CAWSVGGGQPQHF. CDR3 sequence (DNA): TGTGCCTGGAGTGTAGGGGGGGGTCAGCCCCAGCATTTT. Full variable domain (missing parts from reference TRBV30 and TRBJ1-5): SQTIHQWPATLVQPVGSPLSLECTVEGTSNPNLYWYRQAAGRGLQLLFYSVGIGQISSEVPQNLSASRPQDRQFILSSKKLLLSDSGFYLCAWSVGGGQPQHFGDGTRLSIL.

The rearrangement links TRBV4-3 to TRBJ1-1; unclear D gene. CDR1 and CDR2 from the germline V gene are LGHNA and YSLEER. This CDR3 is built from 15 residues. The V gene lost 0 bases and the J gene lost 0 bases, with 8 bases spanning the gap. The chain's CDR3 is CASSQDAFLNTEAFF. CDR3 DNA: TGCGCCAGCAGCCAAGATGCGTTCCTGAACACTGAAGCTTTCTTT.

The rearrangement uses TRBV5-1 and TRBJ1-2; D unclear. The V and J ends lost 7 bases and 8 bases respectively, with 24 bases between them. Germline V gene sequence: CDR1 SGHRS, CDR2 YFSETQ. This CDR3 is built from 15 residues. The CDR3 DNA follows: TGCGCCAGCGGTAATAGGTTGGGCAGCCGACGGGGCTACACCTTC. This encodes CASGNRLGSRRGYTF.

V and J are TRBV7-2 and TRBJ2-2; D remains unclear. Germline CDR1 and CDR2: SGHTA and FQGNSA. V was cut by 4 bases and J by 3 bases, with 12 bases left in between. This CDR3 has 15 residues. The CDR3 DNA follows: TGTGCCAGCAGCTCGACACGGCGAGACACCGGGGAGCTGTTTTTT. Translated, it gives CASSSTRRDTGELFF.

CDR3 residues: CASSYSIAPRNTEAFF. CDR3 nucleotide sequence: TGTGCCAGCAGTTACTCGATAGCCCCAAGGAACACTGAAGCTTTCTTT. The J gene is TRBJ1-1, the V gene TRBV6-6; no definite D call. The CDR3 is made up of 16 amino acids. Trimming removed 0 bases at V and 1 base at J, with 12 bases between. The germline CDR1 and CDR2 sequences are MNHNY and SVGAGI (reference sequence).

The genes are TRBV5-6 and TRBJ2-1; TRBD1 agrees at 7 bases. J was trimmed by 0 bases and V by 3 bases; bases with no gene match: 6. Germline V gene data show CDR1 as SGHDT and CDR2 as YYEEEE. The CDR3 is 16 amino acids. The CDR3 coding sequence is TGTGCCAGCAGCTCTCGGGACAGCAGCTCCTACAATGAGCAGTTCTTC. It yields the protein CASSSRDSSSYNEQFF. Combining the CDR3 with reference TRBV5-6 and TRBJ2-1 gives the whole variable domain DAGVTQSPTHLIKTRGQQVTLRCSPKSGHDTVSWYQQALGQGPQFIFQYYEEEERQRGNFPDRFSGHQFPNYSSELNVNALLLGDSALYLCASSSRDSSSYNEQFFGPGTRLTVL.

V usage is TRBV4-3 and J usage is TRBJ1-4; D is perhaps TRBD1 (6 bases). Germline V gives CDR1 LGHNA, CDR2 YSLEER. V was trimmed by 1 base and J by 3 bases, leaving 12 bases between them. CDR3 size: 16 residues. The CDR3 DNA is TGCGCCAGCAGCCAAGCCCTGCAGGGGCCTAATGAAAAACTGTTTTTT. Encoded protein: CASSQALQGPNEKLFF.

This sequence joins TRBV6-2 or TRBV6-3 and TRBJ1-1; D gene ambiguous. V was clipped by 2 bases and J by 11 bases, with 9 bases between them. Germline V CDR1 and CDR2: MNHEY, SVGEGT. This CDR3 spans 11 amino acids. Here the CDR3 reads CASSYAGGAFF. The CDR3 DNA sequence: TGTGCCAGCAGTTACGCGGGCGGGGCTTTCTTT.

The chain employs TRBV7-3 and TRBJ2-3; TRBD1 agrees at 9 bases. The CDR3 covers 15 residues. Germline V gene data show CDR1 as SGHTA and CDR2 as FQGTGA. Trimming took 3 bases from V and 2 from J; bases not matched to a gene: 3. The CDR3, as DNA: TGTGCCAGCAGCTTTGGGACAGGGCCCACAGATACGCAGTATTTT. Protein product: CASSFGTGPTDTQYF.

The chain is built from TRBV3-1 (or the pseudogene TRBV3-2) and TRBJ1-2; TRBD1 matches 7 bases. The CDR3 loop spans 17 amino acids. Losses at the gene ends were 1 base for V and 4 bases for J; bases not matched to a gene: 12. Per the germline V gene, CDR1 is LGHDT and CDR2 is YNNKEL (reference sequence). The CDR3 sequence: CASSQARRQGRGYGYTF. CDR3 DNA sequence: TGTGCCAGCAGCCAAGCGCGGAGACAGGGAAGGGGCTATGGCTACACCTTC.

This clone was detected once. V usage is TRBV2 and J usage is TRBJ1-4; perhaps TRBD1 as D (6 bases). This CDR3 has 15 residues. Trimming shortened V by 7 bases and J by 2 bases, and 14 bases separated the two germline ends. The germline gives CDR1 SNHLY, CDR2 FYNNEI. The CDR3 DNA follows: TGTGCCAGCATCGGGGGGGCTTCCACTAATGAAAAACTGTTTTTT. Its protein is CASIGGASTNEKLFF.

A single count supports this clone. The V and J genes are TRBV6-5 and TRBJ2-2; D may be TRBD1 (6 bases). In germline, CDR1 is MNHEY, CDR2 SVGAGI. Deletions cut 8 bases from V and 4 bases from J, with 11 bases between. The CDR3 runs to 13 residues. CDR3 nucleotides: TGTGCCAGCCAGGGGAGCGGCACCGGGGAGCTGTTTTTT. Encoded protein: CASQGSGTGELFF.

The rearrangement joins TRBV5-8 to TRBJ1-4; D ambiguous. The CDR3 extends over 13 amino acids. Deletions cut 1 base from V and 10 bases from J, with 11 bases between. The germline V gene has CDR1 SGHTS and CDR2 YDEGEE. For the CDR3, the DNA is TGTGCCAGCAGCTTGACAGTCTTGCGAAAACTGTTTTTT. Translated, it gives CASSLTVLRKLFF.

J is TRBJ1-3 and V is TRBV19, with D perhaps matching TRBD1 (5 bases). Germline V gene sequence: CDR1 LNHDA, CDR2 SQIVND (reference sequence). The CDR3 is 15 amino acids. V dropped 4 bases and J dropped 0 bases, with 10 bases sitting between them. The CDR3, as DNA: TGTGCCAGTAGTAAGGGACTGAGCTCTGGAAACACCATATATTTT. Protein sequence: CASSKGLSSGNTIYF.

V gene TRBV15 combines with J gene TRBJ1-6; 10 bases agree with TRBD1. The ends lost 3 bases at V and 6 bases at J; junction bases unmatched: 2. The CDR3 consists of 15 residues. Germline CDR1 LNHNV, CDR2 YYDKDF (reference sequence). The CDR3 region has the DNA TGTGCCACCAGCAGCAGGACAGGGGGTAATTCACCCCTCCACTTT. This sequence encodes CATSSRTGGNSPLHF.

The chain carries TRBV19 and TRBJ2-1; TRBD1 aligns across 12 bases. Germline V gene lookup returns CDR1 LNHDA and CDR2 SQIVND (reference sequence). The V and J ends lost 6 bases and 4 bases, in that order; junction bases with no gene match: 7. This CDR3 spans 16 amino acids. The CDR3 is CASRGQGANEYNEQFF. The CDR3 DNA is TGTGCCAGTAGGGGACAGGGGGCAAATGAGTACAATGAGCAGTTCTTC.

The chain recombines TRBV5-1 with TRBJ2-1, with a weak D call TRBD2 (6 bases). Trimming pared 0 bases from V and 5 bases from J, leaving 12 bases between. Germline loops: CDR1 SGHRS, CDR2 YFSETQ. This CDR3 has 15 residues. CDR3 in amino acids: CASSLEAGRNNEQFF. In nucleotides, the CDR3 is TGCGCCAGCAGCTTGGAGGCGGGACGGAACAATGAGCAGTTCTTC.

V is TRBV29-1 and J is TRBJ1-1; D unclear. Germline CDR1 reads SQVTM; CDR2 reads ANQGSEA. Trimming left V 7 bases short and J 3 bases short, with 6 bases between. The CDR3 runs 10 residues. CDR3 in DNA: TGCAGCGCCCGGTACACTGAAGCTTTCTTT. Translated, it gives CSARYTEAFF. The full variable domain, completed using reference TRBV29-1 and TRBJ1-1, is SAVISQKPSRDICQRGTSLTIQCQVDSQVTMMFWYRQQPGQSLTLIATANQGSEATYESGFVIDKFPISRPNLTFSTLTVSNMSPEDSSIYLCSARYTEAFFGQGTRLTVV.

The chain carries TRBV5-6 and TRBJ2-5; 8 nucleotides line up with TRBD1. The CDR3 totals 13 residues. V was clipped by 0 bases and J by 13 bases; unmatched bases: 8. The germline V gene encodes CDR1 SGHDT and CDR2 YYEEEE. The CDR3 loop is CASSLGAGGDLYF. The CDR3 nucleotides read TGTGCCAGCAGCTTGGGGGCAGGGGGCGATCTGTACTTC.